Listed below are T cell receptor beta chains from one sample, sequenced in a study of blood T cell repertoires in COVID-19. Data came from immunoSEQ multiplex PCR; TCRdb stores just in-frame clones and leaves some out. The sample yields about 370,000 clones, 80% to 90% seen once. Sequencing was carried out using PBMCs or T cells enriched from blood (not recorded which). Receptor source: a man younger than 35 who had recovered from COVID-19. CDR3s include the opening cysteine and the closing phenylalanine or tryptophan. Fields, in order: D gene, J gene, clone size, V gene, CDR3 protein, CDR3 DNA. D genes are given only for firm matches. Rows may omit the clone size; those that give it use once, few, many or a size class.

- | TRBJ1-4 | - | TRBV5-8 | CASTGLEKLFF | TGTGCCAGCACAGGACTAGAAAAACTGTTTTTT
TRBD1 | TRBJ1-5 | - | TRBV28 | CASSTGQGPYGPQHF | TGTGCCAGCAGCACCGGACAGGGCCCCTATGGGCCCCAGCATTTT
TRBD1 | TRBJ1-1 | - | TRBV24-1 | CATSDSRTGSNTEAFF | TGTGCCACCAGTGATTCTAGGACAGGGTCGAACACTGAAGCTTTCTTT
TRBD2 | TRBJ2-1 | - | TRBV28 | CASSLPQGSGAYNEQFF | TGTGCCAGCAGTTTACCCCAGGGTAGCGGGGCCTACAATGAGCAGTTCTTC
- | TRBJ2-1 | - | TRBV19 | CASSLDSPPYNEQFF | TGTGCCAGTAGTCTCGACAGCCCCCCCTACAATGAGCAGTTCTTC
TRBD1 | TRBJ1-6 | once | TRBV27 | CASSLSRGRGPNSPLHF | TGTGCCAGCAGCCTTAGTAGGGGGCGAGGTCCCAATTCACCCCTCCACTTT
- | TRBJ2-1 | - | TRBV10-3 | CAISESRSGQNNEQFF | TGTGCCATCAGTGAGTCCCGGTCAGGGCAGAACAATGAGCAGTTCTTC
- | TRBJ2-2 | - | TRBV6-1 | CASSEVGRGTGELFF | TGTGCCAGCAGTGAAGTGGGCCGAGGGACCGGGGAGCTGTTTTTT
- | TRBJ1-1 | - | TRBV6-2/TRBV6-3 | CASSYWETEAFF | TGTGCCAGCAGTTACTGGGAGACTGAAGCTTTCTTT
- | TRBJ2-7 | few | TRBV3-1/TRBV3-2 | CASSQGSVARAAYEQYF | TGTGCCAGCAGCCAAGGAAGTGTGGCTAGAGCAGCCTACGAGCAGTACTTC
TRBD2 | TRBJ2-5 | - | TRBV7-9 | CASSPPKSGGIQETQYF | TGTGCCAGCAGCCCACCCAAAAGCGGGGGTATACAAGAGACCCAGTACTTC
- | TRBJ1-6 | - | TRBV4-1 | CASSQADMGLRISPLHF | TGCGCCAGCAGCCAGGCTGACATGGGACTAAGAATATCACCCCTCCACTTT
- | TRBJ1-1 | - | TRBV14 | CASSTGWTEAFF | TGTGCCAGCAGCACAGGGTGGACTGAAGCTTTCTTT
- | TRBJ1-2 | - | TRBV2 | CASSVRDSYTF | TGTGCCAGCAGTGTCCGAGACAGCTACACCTTC
- | TRBJ2-7 | - | TRBV7-2 | CASSLGGGPYEQYF | TGTGCCAGCAGCTTAGGGGGGGGGCCCTACGAGCAGTACTTC
- | TRBJ1-1 | once | TRBV6-5 | CASTGTQNTEAFF | TGTGCCAGTACCGGGACACAGAACACTGAAGCTTTCTTT
- | TRBJ2-7 | few | TRBV25-1 | CASSEQNEQYF | TGTGCCAGCAGTGAACAAAACGAGCAGTACTTC
TRBD1 | TRBJ2-1 | once | TRBV9 | CASSVVVGQGADEQFF | TGTGCCAGCAGCGTAGTCGTGGGACAGGGGGCTGATGAGCAGTTCTTC
- | TRBJ1-4 | - | TRBV29-1 | CSVSERFEKLFF | TGCAGCGTTTCGGAGAGATTCGAAAAACTGTTTTTT
TRBD2 | TRBJ2-1 | - | TRBV3-1/TRBV3-2 | CASSQGLAANEQFF | TGTGCCAGCAGCCAAGGACTAGCGGCCAATGAGCAGTTCTTC
TRBD1 | TRBJ2-2 | few | TRBV19 | CASSTRTGGGELFF | TGTGCCAGTAGTACCCGGACAGGGGGCGGGGAGCTGTTTTTT
- | TRBJ2-7 | - | TRBV6-5 | CASSLTSYEQYF | TGTGCCAGCAGCCTAACTAGCTACGAGCAGTACTTC
- | TRBJ1-2 | - | TRBV2 | CASSESGDYGYTF | TGTGCCAGCAGTGAATCAGGGGACTATGGCTACACCTTC
- | TRBJ1-2 | - | TRBV12-3/TRBV12-4 | CASSSTGLGGYTF | TGTGCCAGCAGCTCGACAGGTTTAGGCGGCTACACCTTC
TRBD2 | TRBJ2-1 | - | TRBV5-1 | CASSPRLAGGPPNEQFF | TGCGCCAGCAGCCCGAGACTAGCGGGAGGGCCCCCCAATGAGCAGTTCTTC
TRBD2 | TRBJ2-1 | - | TRBV5-4 | CASSSITSGRVGEQFF | TGTGCCAGCAGCTCCATTACTAGCGGGAGGGTGGGTGAGCAGTTCTTC
- | TRBJ1-1 | - | TRBV18 | CASSPQGSNTEAFF | TGTGCCAGCTCACCCCAGGGGAGTAACACTGAAGCTTTCTTT
- | TRBJ2-5 | - | TRBV5-5 | CASELAAQETQYF | TGTGCCAGCGAGTTAGCAGCACAAGAGACCCAGTACTTC
TRBD1 | TRBJ2-7 | - | TRBV6-5 | CASSYYTTGGYEQYF | TGTGCCAGCAGTTACTATACCACAGGGGGCTACGAGCAGTACTTC
- | TRBJ2-5 | - | TRBV5-5 | CASSQRGTQYF | TGTGCCAGCAGCCAACGGGGGACCCAGTACTTC
- | TRBJ1-3 | - | TRBV18 | CASSLTTEISGNTIYF | TGTGCCAGCTCACTTACGACGGAGATCTCTGGAAACACCATATATTTT
TRBD1 | TRBJ1-1 | once | TRBV28 | CASTLRGRRRDTEAFF | TGTGCCAGCACCCTCAGGGGGCGTCGACGGGACACTGAAGCTTTCTTT
- | TRBJ1-5 | once | TRBV7-9 | CASSLNMNQPQHF | TGTGCCAGCAGCTTAAACATGAATCAGCCCCAGCATTTT
TRBD2 | TRBJ2-7 | - | TRBV10-3 | CAIRLSGRVPYEQYF | TGTGCCATCAGACTTAGCGGGAGAGTCCCCTACGAGCAGTACTTC
TRBD2 | TRBJ2-7 | - | TRBV28 | CASTSGGAWVYEQYF | TGTGCCAGCACCTCGGGGGGGGCTTGGGTCTACGAGCAGTACTTC
- | TRBJ2-7 | once | TRBV7-8 | CASSPRGRVVSYEQYF | TGTGCCAGCAGCCCTCGCGGCAGGGTAGTATCCTACGAGCAGTACTTC
- | TRBJ2-3 | - | TRBV5-1 | CASGKRGGHTDTQYF | TGCGCCAGCGGGAAACGCGGGGGCCACACAGATACGCAGTATTTT
- | TRBJ1-3 | - | TRBV10-3 | CAISMDSSGNTIYF | TGTGCCATCAGTATGGACAGCTCTGGAAACACCATATATTTT
TRBD1 | TRBJ1-5 | - | TRBV12-3/TRBV12-4 | CASSFDRDQPQHF | TGTGCCAGCAGCTTCGACAGGGACCAGCCCCAGCATTTT
TRBD1 | TRBJ1-5 | - | TRBV24-1 | CATDTRRDRASGWDQPQHF | TGTGCCACGGACACTCGCCGGGACAGGGCCTCCGGGTGGGATCAGCCCCAGCATTTT
- | TRBJ2-7 | - | TRBV2 | CASSEAGQYYEQYF | TGTGCCAGCAGTGAAGCAGGACAATATTACGAGCAGTACTTC
- | TRBJ1-4 | - | TRBV7-8 | CASSLSDFSGKLFF | TGTGCCAGCAGCTTAAGCGACTTCTCGGGAAAACTGTTTTTT